A single sample is the source of the 3 T cell receptor beta chains below, sequenced in a study of cytomegalovirus exposure and HLA in healthy donors. 13 Jbeta primers and 60 Vbeta primers were used for the PCR. The method was immunoSEQ multiplex PCR; TCRdb's version includes in-frame clones alone and lacks a portion of them. The sample yields under 130,000 clones, around four fifths seen once. The sequenced material came from PBMCs. The receptors derive from a woman in her 40s in good health and CMV-seropositive.

The chain is built from TRBV12-5 and TRBJ1-5, with unresolved D. This CDR3 has 16 amino acids. Germline V CDR1 and CDR2: LGHNT, FRNRAP. V lost 6 bases, J lost 2 bases, and 17 bases lay in between. In DNA, the CDR3 is TGTGCTAGTGGCCTATCGACCACGAGGGGCAATCAGCCCCAGCATTTT. Protein product: CASGLSTTRGNQPQHF.

This clone was observed a few times. The gene calls are TRBV5-1 and TRBJ2-5, with 9 nucleotides matching TRBD2. V shed 1 base and J 2 bases; nucleotides not matched to a gene: 6. The germline V gene has CDR1 SGHRS and CDR2 YFSETQ. The CDR3 is 16 residues long. Here the CDR3 reads CASSLRLAGRQETQYF. In nucleotides, the CDR3 is TGCGCCAGCAGCTTGCGTCTAGCGGGACGACAAGAGACCCAGTACTTC.

The CDR3 protein is CASSHFGTGSSYEQYF. The CDR3 DNA follows: TGTGCCAGCAGTCACTTTGGGACAGGGAGTTCCTACGAGCAGTACTTC. The chain links TRBV6-5 to TRBJ2-7; 9 bases align to TRBD1. In germline, CDR1 is MNHEY, CDR2 SVGAGI. The CDR3 runs 16 residues. After removal of 5 bases from V and 1 base from J, the junction contained 9 bases not matched to a gene.